The present TCR beta chain was sequenced within a study of blood T cells in healthy people across ages. This clonotype was picked up a small number of times. PCR was performed a second time for about 7 to 12 cycles using a sample-barcoded 5' primer and a J-beta primer mix. TCRdb recomputed calls from the 5' RACE reads with MiXCR, one row per CDR3 protein. The table records almost 800,000 distinct CDR3 sequences, 58% of them present only once. This TCR was recovered from a young man in good health. Sequencing was performed on blood.

CDR3 bases: TGTGCCAGCACCCCCCTGCGTGGTGAGCAGTTCTTC. Its protein is CASTPLRGEQFF. The chain is built from TRBV7-9 and TRBJ2-1; no clear D gene. Looked up from germline, CDR1 is SEHNR and CDR2 is FQNEAQ (reference sequence). The CDR3 is 12 residues long. V was pared by 7 bases and J by 9 bases, with 13 bases between.